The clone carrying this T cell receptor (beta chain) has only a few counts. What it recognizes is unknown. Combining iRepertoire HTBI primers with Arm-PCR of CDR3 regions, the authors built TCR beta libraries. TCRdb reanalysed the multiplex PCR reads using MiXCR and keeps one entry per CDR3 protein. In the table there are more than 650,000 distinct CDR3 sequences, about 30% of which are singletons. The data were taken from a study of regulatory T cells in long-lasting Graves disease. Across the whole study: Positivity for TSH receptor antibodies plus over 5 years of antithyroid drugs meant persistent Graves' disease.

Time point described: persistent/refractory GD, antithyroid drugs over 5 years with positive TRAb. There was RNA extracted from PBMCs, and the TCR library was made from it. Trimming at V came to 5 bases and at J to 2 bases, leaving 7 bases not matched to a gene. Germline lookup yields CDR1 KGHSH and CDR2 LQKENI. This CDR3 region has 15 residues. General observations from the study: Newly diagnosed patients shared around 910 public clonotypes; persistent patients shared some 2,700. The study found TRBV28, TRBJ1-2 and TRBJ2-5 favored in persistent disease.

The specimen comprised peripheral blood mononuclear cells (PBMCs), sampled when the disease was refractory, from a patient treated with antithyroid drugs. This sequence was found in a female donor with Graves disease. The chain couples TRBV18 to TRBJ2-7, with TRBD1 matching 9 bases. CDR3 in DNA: TGTGCCAGCTCAGCGGACAGGGGCCCGACCTACGAGCAGTACTTC. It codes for CASSADRGPTYEQYF.